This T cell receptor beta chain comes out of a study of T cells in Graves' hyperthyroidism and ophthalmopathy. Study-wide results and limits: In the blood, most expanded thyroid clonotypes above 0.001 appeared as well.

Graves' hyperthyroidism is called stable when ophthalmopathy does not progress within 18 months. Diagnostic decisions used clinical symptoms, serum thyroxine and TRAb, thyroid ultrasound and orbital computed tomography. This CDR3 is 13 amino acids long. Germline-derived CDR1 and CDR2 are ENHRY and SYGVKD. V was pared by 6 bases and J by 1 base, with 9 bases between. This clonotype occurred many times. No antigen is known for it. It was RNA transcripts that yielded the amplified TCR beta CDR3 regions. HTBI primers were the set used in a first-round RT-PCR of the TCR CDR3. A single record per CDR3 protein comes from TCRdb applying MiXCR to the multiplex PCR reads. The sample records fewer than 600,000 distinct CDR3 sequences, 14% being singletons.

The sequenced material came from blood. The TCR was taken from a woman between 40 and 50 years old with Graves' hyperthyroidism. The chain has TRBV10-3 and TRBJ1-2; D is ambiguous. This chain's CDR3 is CAISHTDNYGYTF. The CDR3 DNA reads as TGTGCCATCAGCCATACAGATAACTATGGCTACACCTTC.